Presented here are 22 T cell receptor beta chains from one specimen sequenced in a study of blood T cell repertoires in COVID-19. Here immunoSEQ multiplex PCR was the method, and the copy in TCRdb shows in-frame clones only, minus some. The sample shows about 220,000 clones, roughly 80% of them seen only once. The sequencing input was peripheral blood. The receptor source for this set is a woman aged 70-85 years with acute or convalescent COVID-19.

The table lists this clone with a count of one. CDR3 region: CASSLVSPSNEQFF. For the CDR3, the DNA is TGCGCCAGCAGCTTGGTTTCTCCGAGCAATGAGCAGTTCTTC. This chain links TRBV5-1 with TRBJ2-1; no clear D gene. CDR3 length: 14 amino acids. V lost 0 bases and J lost 6, with 10 bases in between. Germline V lookup: CDR1 SGHRS, CDR2 YFSETQ.

The chain joins TRBV5-5 to TRBJ2-1; TRBD2 is a possible D gene (6 bases). V shed 2 bases and J shed 9 bases, with 15 bases lying between them. Germline CDR1 and CDR2: SGHKS and YYEKEE (reference sequence). The CDR3 runs 14 residues. For the CDR3, the DNA is TGTGCCAGCAGCTTCCTAGCTATCGGGGGTGAGCAGTTCTTC. This gives the protein CASSFLAIGGEQFF.

V gene TRBV19 combines with J gene TRBJ2-1; 9 bases agree with TRBD2. The CDR3 is made up of 15 amino acids. Looked up from germline, CDR1 is LNHDA and CDR2 is SQIVND (reference sequence). V was pared by 5 bases and J by 6 bases, with 8 bases of the junction left unmatched. CDR3: CASSFGTSFRNEQFF. CDR3 nucleotide sequence: TGTGCCAGTAGTTTTGGGACTAGCTTCCGCAATGAGCAGTTCTTC.

The genes are TRBV21-1 and TRBJ1-3. TRBV21-1 is a pseudogene. The CDR3 extends over 15 amino acids. The CDR3 reads CASSFERRVGNTIYF. CDR3 bases: TGTGCCAGCAGCTTCGAACGTCGGGTCGGAAACACCATATATTTT.

The chain joins TRBV6-6 to TRBJ2-4, with TRBD1 identical over 10 bases. The ends lost 6 bases at V and 0 bases at J; junction bases unmatched: 5. Germline V CDR1 and CDR2: MNHNY, SVGAGI (reference sequence). The CDR3 covers 16 residues. The CDR3 coding sequence is TGTGCCAGCAGGGATGGGGACAGGGGAGCCAAAAACATTCAGTACTTC. It encodes CASRDGDRGAKNIQYF.

The chain carries TRBV2 and TRBJ1-4; 9 bases line up with TRBD1. The CDR3 extends over 14 amino acids. Germline loops: CDR1 SNHLY, CDR2 FYNNEI. The trim removed 6 bases at V and 8 bases at J, leaving 7 bases unmatched. CDR3 amino acids: CASSEGQGGEKLFF. The CDR3, as DNA: TGTGCCAGCAGCGAGGGACAGGGAGGCGAAAAACTGTTTTTT.

This clone has just a few counts. The V and J genes are TRBV6-2 or TRBV6-3 and TRBJ1-1; D not resolved. This CDR3 is built from 14 residues. The ends were cut back, 5 bases at V and 4 bases at J, with 14 bases in the middle. Per the germline V gene, CDR1 is MNHEY and CDR2 is SVGEGT. The CDR3 protein is CASSAPGSGTEAFF. CDR3 nucleotide sequence: TGTGCCAGCAGTGCCCCCGGGAGCGGCACTGAAGCTTTCTTT.

The sample holds one count of this clone. The rearrangement uses TRBV29-1 and TRBJ2-1; a possible D gene is TRBD1 (6 bases). Trimming left V 7 bases short and J 9 bases short, with 19 bases between. CDR3 length: 13 residues. Germline lookup yields CDR1 SQVTM and CDR2 ANQGSEA. CDR3 residues: CSAGQNVYGEQFF. The CDR3 coding sequence is TGCAGCGCCGGACAGAACGTCTATGGTGAGCAGTTCTTC.

V usage is TRBV6-4 and J usage is TRBJ1-6; D is undetermined. V was pared by 6 bases and J by 0 bases, with 6 bases between. CDR3 length: 14 amino acids. Germline V gene sequence: CDR1 MRHNA, CDR2 SNTAGT. Here the CDR3 DNA reads TGTGCCAGCAGAGAGAGCTCCTATAATTCACCCCTCCACTTT. Encoded protein: CASRESSYNSPLHF.

J is TRBJ2-3 and V is TRBV4-2, with D perhaps matching TRBD2 (6 bases). The CDR3 extends over 16 amino acids. CDR1 and CDR2 (germline): LGHNA, YNFKEQ. V shed 0 bases and J shed 3 bases, with 13 bases lying between them. The CDR3 DNA is TGTGCCAGCAGCCAAGATCAAGGACTATGTACAGATACGCAGTATTTT. Its translation: CASSQDQGLCTDTQYF.

The chain couples TRBV5-1 to TRBJ1-1; no firm D call. The germline V gene encodes CDR1 SGHRS and CDR2 YFSETQ. Trimming left V 4 bases short and J 0 bases short, with 10 bases between. This CDR3 contains 14 residues. The DNA of the CDR3 is TGCGCCAGCAGCCCAGGCATTCTGAACACTGAAGCTTTCTTT. This translates into CASSPGILNTEAFF.

This chain uses TRBV5-5 with TRBJ2-3; D not certain. There are 15 residues in the CDR3. Trimming stripped 1 base from V and 0 bases from J, with 9 bases between. In germline, CDR1 is SGHKS, CDR2 YYEKEE (reference sequence). In nucleotides, the CDR3 is TGTGCCAGCAGCTTGTCGGGTGCTAGCACAGATACGCAGTATTTT. Its translation: CASSLSGASTDTQYF.

The V gene is TRBV12-3 or TRBV12-4, the J gene TRBJ1-2; no reliable D call. The CDR3 spans 13 residues. V lost 1 base to trimming and J lost 4 bases, with 7 bases between them. The CDR3 coding sequence is TGTGCCAGCAGTTTAGGGGCACCCTATGGCTACACCTTC. Translation gives CASSLGAPYGYTF.

This sequence joins TRBV12-3 or TRBV12-4 and TRBJ2-2; unclear D gene. V shed 5 bases and J shed 4 bases, with 5 bases lying between them. The CDR3 is 12 residues long. The CDR3 sequence: CASSRLTGELFF. DNA of the CDR3: TGTGCCAGCAGTCGTCTCACCGGGGAGCTGTTTTTT.

This clone was observed once. The chain recombines TRBV10-3 with TRBJ2-3; D remains ambiguous. Germline V gene data show CDR1 as ENHRY and CDR2 as SYGVKD. Trimming cost V 10 bases and J 0 bases, with 17 bases left between them. This CDR3 is built from 15 residues. CDR3 coding DNA: TGTGCCACCTCCTCTCTATCGACTAGCACAGATACGCAGTATTTT. It translates to CATSSLSTSTDTQYF.

This chain links TRBV6-5 with TRBJ2-4; the D gene is possibly TRBD1 (5 bases). The CDR3 loop spans 14 amino acids. Germline CDR1 reads MNHEY; CDR2 reads SVGAGI. V was shortened by 3 bases and J by 5 bases, with 11 bases between the two germline ends. The CDR3 sequence is CASSYVQAENIQYF. CDR3 bases: TGTGCCAGCAGTTATGTACAGGCGGAAAACATTCAGTACTTC.

The genes are TRBV12-3 or TRBV12-4 and TRBJ1-2; 7 bases are shared with TRBD1. Trimming took 6 bases from V and 3 from J; bases not matched to a gene: 4. The CDR3 runs to 13 residues. CDR3 coding DNA: TGTGCCAGCAGCAAAACAGGGGACTATGGCTACACCTTC. It translates to CASSKTGDYGYTF.

This clone was found a few times. The chain employs TRBV6-5 and TRBJ2-5; 8 positions match TRBD1. Looked up from germline, CDR1 is MNHEY and CDR2 is SVGAGI. Unmatched junction bases numbered 6, after V lost 2 bases and J lost 4 bases. The CDR3 consists of 15 residues. The CDR3 spells CASSYSQDRAETQYF. The CDR3 nucleotides are TGTGCCAGCAGTTACAGCCAGGACAGGGCAGAGACCCAGTACTTC.

The CDR3 protein is CASSPLSAGITGELFF. In DNA, the CDR3 is TGTGCCAGCTCACCATTATCTGCGGGGATTACCGGGGAGCTGTTTTTT. V usage is TRBV18 and J usage is TRBJ2-2; maybe TRBD2 (6 bases). This CDR3 is 16 amino acids long. V lost 2 bases, J lost 5 bases, and 15 bases lay in between. CDR1 is KGHSH, CDR2 LQKENI, per germline.

The chain uses TRBV2 and TRBJ2-5; TRBD2 matches 7 bases. V lost 3 bases, J lost 7 bases, and 8 bases stayed unmatched. The germline CDR1 and CDR2 sequences are SNHLY and FYNNEI. This CDR3 has 14 residues. Here the CDR3 reads CASSERLAIGTQYF. The CDR3 DNA is TGTGCCAGCAGTGAGAGACTAGCTATCGGGACCCAGTACTTC.

This clone came up a few times. J is TRBJ1-6 and V is TRBV3-1 (or the pseudogene TRBV3-2), with no clear D. This CDR3 is 14 amino acids long. Per the germline V gene, CDR1 is LGHDT and CDR2 is YNNKEL (reference sequence). The V end was cut by 4 bases, the J end by 8 bases, with 12 bases between. In DNA form, the CDR3 reads TGTGCCAGCAGCCCACGGGAAGGGTATTCACCCCTCCACTTT. Its protein is CASSPREGYSPLHF.

This clone was found many times. The chain has TRBV7-8 and TRBJ2-5, with 8 bases aligning to TRBD2. Germline CDR1 SGHVS, CDR2 FQNEAQ. The trim removed 5 bases at V and 0 bases at J, leaving 8 bases unmatched. The CDR3 is made up of 16 amino acids. The CDR3 is CASSPTLAGHQETQYF. The CDR3, as DNA: TGTGCCAGCAGCCCGACTTTAGCGGGGCACCAAGAGACCCAGTACTTC.